A selection of T cell receptor beta chains follows, all from one sample in a study of blood T cell repertoires in COVID-19. Assay used: immunoSEQ multiplex PCR; TCRdb lists only in-frame clones, some missing. The table lists roughly 300,000 clones, around 90% of them singletons, with 15% to 20% in the top ten. The sequenced sample was PBMCs or T cells enriched from blood (not recorded which). The receptors were sampled from a woman aged 25 to 39 who had recovered from COVID-19. CDR3s include the opening cysteine and the closing phenylalanine or tryptophan. A D gene is named only where the DNA matches it firmly. For some rows the clone size is stated as once, few or many, or as a class when expanded; others skip it.

J gene	V gene	clone size	D gene	CDR3 protein	CDR3 DNA
TRBJ2-7	TRBV14	-	-	CASSQVTGPYEQYF	TGTGCCAGCAGCCAAGTAACAGGGCCCTACGAGCAGTACTTC
TRBJ1-1	TRBV10-3	-	-	CAISTSDRENTEAFF	TGTGCCATCAGTACCTCAGACAGAGAGAACACTGAAGCTTTCTTT
TRBJ2-5	TRBV6-5	-	TRBD1	CASSNGQVETQYF	TGTGCCAGCAGTAACGGACAGGTGGAGACCCAGTACTTC
TRBJ1-2	TRBV19	-	-	CASSEGLSYGYTF	TGTGCCAGTAGTGAGGGCCTAAGCTATGGCTACACCTTC
TRBJ2-3	TRBV28	-	-	CASSLRADTQYF	TGTGCCAGCAGTTTGAGGGCAGATACGCAGTATTTT
TRBJ1-5	TRBV28	-	TRBD1	CASSDRTGGASQPQHF	TGTGCCAGCAGTGATCGGACAGGGGGCGCGAGTCAGCCCCAGCATTTT
TRBJ2-7	TRBV5-1	-	-	CASSQTGTYYEQYF	TGCGCCAGCAGCCAGACTGGTACATACTACGAGCAGTACTTC
TRBJ1-6	TRBV30	-	TRBD1	CAWSADRADSPLHF	TGTGCCTGGAGTGCCGACAGGGCTGATTCACCCCTCCACTTT
TRBJ2-7	TRBV6-1	-	TRBD1	CASSVALGWGTGGRYEQYF	TGTGCCAGCAGTGTAGCGCTTGGGTGGGGGACAGGGGGCCGGTACGAGCAGTACTTC
TRBJ2-3	TRBV29-1	-	TRBD1	CSVTTGVGTDTQYF	TGCAGCGTTACTACAGGGGTCGGCACAGATACGCAGTATTTT
TRBJ2-2	TRBV6-5	few	-	CASRPTRTGELFF	TGTGCCAGCAGACCGACACGCACCGGGGAGCTGTTTTTT
TRBJ1-5	TRBV18	few	-	CASSPALLQPQHF	TGTGCCAGCTCACCAGCGCTTCTGCAGCCCCAGCATTTT
TRBJ2-1	TRBV11-3	-	-	CASSLVTGDVNEQFF	TGTGCCAGCAGCTTAGTCACGGGAGACGTGAATGAGCAGTTCTTC
TRBJ1-5	TRBV28	-	-	CASSNGHHSNQPQHF	TGTGCCAGCAGTAATGGACACCATAGCAATCAGCCCCAGCATTTT
TRBJ1-5	TRBV5-4	-	TRBD1	CASSSDRGGNQPQHF	TGTGCCAGCAGCTCGGACAGGGGAGGCAATCAGCCCCAGCATTTT
TRBJ2-1	TRBV1	once	-	CTSSQELAGGPTEQFF	TGCACCAGCAGCCAAGAACTCGCGGGAGGGCCGACTGAGCAGTTCTTC
TRBJ2-5	TRBV7-2	-	-	CASSLNDGSSGETQYF	TGTGCCAGCAGCTTAAATGACGGGAGCTCGGGGGAGACCCAGTACTTC
TRBJ2-1	TRBV23-1	-	TRBD2	CASSRNRTSATTYNEQFF	TGCGCCAGCAGTCGCAATAGGACTAGCGCCACAACCTACAATGAGCAGTTCTTC
TRBJ2-7	TRBV5-4	-	TRBD2	CASSSLAGGYEQYF	TGTGCCAGCAGCTCCCTAGCGGGGGGGTACGAGCAGTACTTC
TRBJ1-2	TRBV6-1	-	-	CASSETVGGAGGYTF	TGTGCCAGCAGTGAGACCGTCGGGGGGGCCGGCGGCTACACCTTC
TRBJ2-1	TRBV15	few	-	CATSDYYNEQFF	TGTGCCACCAGCGACTACTACAATGAGCAGTTCTTC
TRBJ1-2	TRBV30	-	-	CAWSGLYYGYTF	TGTGCCTGGAGTGGTCTTTACTATGGCTACACCTTC